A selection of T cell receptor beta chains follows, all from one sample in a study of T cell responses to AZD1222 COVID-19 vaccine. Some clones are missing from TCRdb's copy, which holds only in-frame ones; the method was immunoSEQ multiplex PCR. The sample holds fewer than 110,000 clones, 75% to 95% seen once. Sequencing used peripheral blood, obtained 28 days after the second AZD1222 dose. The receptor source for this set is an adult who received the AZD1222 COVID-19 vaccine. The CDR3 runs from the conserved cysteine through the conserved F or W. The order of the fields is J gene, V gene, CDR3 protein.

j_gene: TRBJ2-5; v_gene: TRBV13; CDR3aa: CASSNSGSGPLQETQYF
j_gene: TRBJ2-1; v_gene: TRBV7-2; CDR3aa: CASSLSGYGNEQFF
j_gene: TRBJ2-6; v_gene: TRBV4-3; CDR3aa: CASSVGQGANSGANVLTF
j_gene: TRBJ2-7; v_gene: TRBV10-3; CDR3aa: CAIGTVTPYEQYF
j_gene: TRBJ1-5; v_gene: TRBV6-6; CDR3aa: CASSYGGRGQPQHF
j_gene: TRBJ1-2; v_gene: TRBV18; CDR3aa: CASSLQGQSNYGYTF
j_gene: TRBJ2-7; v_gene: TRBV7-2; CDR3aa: CASRTGSYEQYF
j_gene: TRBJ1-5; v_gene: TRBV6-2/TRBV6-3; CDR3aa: CASSYGEGQRNQPQHF
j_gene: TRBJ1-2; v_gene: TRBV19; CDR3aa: CASSPRRTVTYSNYGYTF
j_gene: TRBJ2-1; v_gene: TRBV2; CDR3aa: CASRASSANNEQFF
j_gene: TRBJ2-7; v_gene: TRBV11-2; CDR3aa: CASSFTGGSYEQYF
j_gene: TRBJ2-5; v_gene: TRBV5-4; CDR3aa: CASSLGRPQETQYF
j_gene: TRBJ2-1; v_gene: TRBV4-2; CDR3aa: CASSQTRASYNEQFF
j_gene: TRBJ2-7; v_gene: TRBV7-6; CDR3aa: CASSPGLAGDYYEQYF
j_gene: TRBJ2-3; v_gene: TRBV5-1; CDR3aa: CASTPWASGSTSTDTQYF
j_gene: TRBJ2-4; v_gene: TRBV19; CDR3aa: CASRPGQAAKNIQYF
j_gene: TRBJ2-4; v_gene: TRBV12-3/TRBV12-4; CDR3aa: CASSLTGKNIQYF
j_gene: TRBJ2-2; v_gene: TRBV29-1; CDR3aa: CSVGVPGELFF
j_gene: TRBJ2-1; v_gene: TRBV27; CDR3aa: CASSLRPGDSYNEQFF
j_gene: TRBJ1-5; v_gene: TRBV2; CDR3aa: CASSEVLPQGNQPQHF
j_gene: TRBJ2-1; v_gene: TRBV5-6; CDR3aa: CASNRAPREARFF
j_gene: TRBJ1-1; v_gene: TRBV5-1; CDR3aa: CASSEQQGAKTEAFF
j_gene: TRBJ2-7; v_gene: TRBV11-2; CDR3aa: CASSSEASYEQYF
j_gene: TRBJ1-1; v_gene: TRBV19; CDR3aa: CASSSGSVSTEAFF
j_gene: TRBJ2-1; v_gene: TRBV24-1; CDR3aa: CATRQTSGGAGYNEQFF
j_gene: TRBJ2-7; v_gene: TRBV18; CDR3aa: CASSPPLGGYEQYF
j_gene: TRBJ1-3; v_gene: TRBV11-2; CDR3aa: CASSWGGGGNTIYF
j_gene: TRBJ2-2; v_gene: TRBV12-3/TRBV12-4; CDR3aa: CASSLRDTGELFF
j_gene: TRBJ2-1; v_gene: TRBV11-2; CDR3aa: CASSLTRLRDRVNEQFF
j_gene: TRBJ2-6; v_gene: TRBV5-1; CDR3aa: CASSLQTSGANVLTF
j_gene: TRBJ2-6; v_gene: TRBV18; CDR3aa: CASSPPLSGANVLTF
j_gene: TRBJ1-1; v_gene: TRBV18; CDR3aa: CASSETDTNTEAFF
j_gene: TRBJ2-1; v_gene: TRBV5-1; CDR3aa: CASSLDRGGRYNEQFF
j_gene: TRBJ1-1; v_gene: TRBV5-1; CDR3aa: CASATDWGMNTEAFF
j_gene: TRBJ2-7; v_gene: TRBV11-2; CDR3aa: CASSPFGQGTYEQYF
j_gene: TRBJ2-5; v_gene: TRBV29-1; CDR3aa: CSVDGRAETQYF
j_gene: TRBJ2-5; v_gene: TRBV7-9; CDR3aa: CASSLTRGQETQYF
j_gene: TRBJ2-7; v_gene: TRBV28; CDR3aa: CASSTGTGEGEQYF
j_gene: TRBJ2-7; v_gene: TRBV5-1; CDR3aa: CASSLFTVSYEQYF
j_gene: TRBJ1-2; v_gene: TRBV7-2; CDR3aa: CASSPRENYGYTF
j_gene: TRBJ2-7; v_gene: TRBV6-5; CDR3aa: CASSYETGNPYEQYF
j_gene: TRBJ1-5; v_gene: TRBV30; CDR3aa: CAWSLGQGATSNQPQHF
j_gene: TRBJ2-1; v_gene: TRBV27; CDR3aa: CASTTTPDGSYNEQFF
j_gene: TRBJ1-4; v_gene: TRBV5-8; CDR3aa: CASSPGGGYEKLFF
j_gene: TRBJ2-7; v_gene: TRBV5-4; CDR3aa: CASSLSGSRSYEQYF
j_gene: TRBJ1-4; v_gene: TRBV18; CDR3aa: CASSPQGQGNEKLFF
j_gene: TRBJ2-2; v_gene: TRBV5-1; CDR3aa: CASSPALAAGELFF
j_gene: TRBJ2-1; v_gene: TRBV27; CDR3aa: CASSRAGGRNEQFF
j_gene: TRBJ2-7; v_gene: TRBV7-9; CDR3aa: CASSYPRLGPGTSGYEQYF
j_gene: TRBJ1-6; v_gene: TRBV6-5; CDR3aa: CASIDSQLNNSPLHF
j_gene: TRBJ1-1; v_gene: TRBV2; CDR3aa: CASSEVVGNTEAFF
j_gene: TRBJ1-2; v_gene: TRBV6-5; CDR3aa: CASTTGNGYGYTF
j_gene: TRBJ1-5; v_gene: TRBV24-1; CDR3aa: CATRGTGEHQPQHF
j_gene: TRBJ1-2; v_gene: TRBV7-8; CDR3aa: CASSHTADSPTEYGYTF
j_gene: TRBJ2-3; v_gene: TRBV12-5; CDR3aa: CASEAGGDGTDTQYF
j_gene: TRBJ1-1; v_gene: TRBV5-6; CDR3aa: CASSFMQSSGGEAFF
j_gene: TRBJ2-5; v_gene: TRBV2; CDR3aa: CASTGETQETQYF
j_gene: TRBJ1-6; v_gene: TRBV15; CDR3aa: CATSRTPGSNSPLHF
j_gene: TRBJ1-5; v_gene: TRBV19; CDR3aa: CASSVRDSNQPQHF
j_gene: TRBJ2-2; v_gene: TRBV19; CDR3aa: CASSIGGGELFF